One and the same sample provided the 8 T cell receptor beta chains below, sequenced in a study of long-term antiretroviral therapy in people with HIV. Survey-level immunoSEQ v3.0 assays were run. Only in-frame clones appear in the TCRdb table, and some are missing; sequencing was by immunoSEQ multiplex PCR. The sample records approximately 27,000 clones, around 90% being singletons. This material consisted of unsorted PBMCs, taken 5 to 5.5 years after starting antiretroviral therapy. These receptors came from a woman in her thirties or forties with HIV.

The chain uses TRBV5-6 and TRBJ1-4; tentatively, D is TRBD1 (5 bases). CDR3 length: 14 residues. Trimming pared 4 bases from V and 2 bases from J, leaving 9 bases between. CDR1 SGHDT and CDR2 YYEEEE come from the germline V gene. The CDR3 DNA reads as TGTGCCAGCAGCCCTGGGGGGACTAATGAAAAACTGTTTTTT. It codes for CASSPGGTNEKLFF. Variable domain in full (rest from reference TRBV5-6 and TRBJ1-4): DAGVTQSPTHLIKTRGQQVTLRCSPKSGHDTVSWYQQALGQGPQFIFQYYEEEERQRGNFPDRFSGHQFPNYSSELNVNALLLGDSALYLCASSPGGTNEKLFFGSGTQLSVL.

This sequence joins TRBV27 and TRBJ1-5, with D possibly matching TRBD1 (5 bases). Trimming cost V 4 bases and J 5 bases, with 9 bases left between them. The CDR3 covers 13 residues. Germline lookup yields CDR1 MNHEY and CDR2 SMNVEV (reference sequence). CDR3 DNA sequence: TGTGCCAGCAGTTGGGGGATAGATCAGCCCCAGCATTTT. It is translated as CASSWGIDQPQHF.

The V gene is TRBV19, the J gene TRBJ1-1, with TRBD1 identical over 7 bases. The ends lost 5 bases at V and 0 bases at J; junction bases unmatched: 6. In germline, CDR1 is LNHDA, CDR2 SQIVND (reference sequence). The CDR3 extends over 15 amino acids. The CDR3: CASSADRLLNTEAFF. In nucleotides, the CDR3 is TGTGCCAGTAGTGCGGACAGGCTGTTGAACACTGAAGCTTTCTTT.

The chain links TRBV9 to TRBJ2-3; 13 bases agree with TRBD2. The CDR3 is 15 amino acids. CDR1 and CDR2 from the germline V gene are SGDLS and YYNGEE. Trimming took 0 bases from V and 5 from J; bases not matched to a gene: 0. CDR3: CASSVGTSGGDTQYF. The CDR3 DNA reads as TGTGCCAGCAGCGTAGGGACTAGCGGGGGAGATACGCAGTATTTT.

The rearrangement uses TRBV2 and TRBJ1-1; D is perhaps TRBD1 (6 bases). This CDR3 contains 14 residues. The germline V and J ends were trimmed by 4 bases and 4 bases, with 13 bases remaining between them. Germline CDR1 and CDR2: SNHLY and FYNNEI. CDR3: CASSVGGTLTEAFF. The CDR3 nucleotides read TGTGCCAGCAGTGTTGGGGGCACTCTCACTGAAGCTTTCTTT.

This clone was recorded once. This rearrangement joins TRBV7-8 to TRBJ2-7; D possibly corresponds to TRBD2 (6 bases). CDR1 SGHVS and CDR2 FQNEAQ come from the germline V gene. V was trimmed by 5 bases and J by 4 bases, leaving 15 bases between them. This CDR3 comprises 14 residues. In nucleotides, the CDR3 is TGTGCCAGCAGCCCCCACGGCGGGATTTACGAGCAGTACTTC. It specifies CASSPHGGIYEQYF.

CDR3 protein: CASGPEETQYF. The CDR3 DNA is TGTGCTAGTGGCCCGGAAGAGACCCAGTACTTC. The chain combines TRBV12-5 with TRBJ2-5, with D hard to call. The CDR3 covers 11 residues. V was clipped by 6 bases and J by 3 bases, with 5 bases between them. In germline, CDR1 is LGHNT, CDR2 FRNRAP.

J is TRBJ2-1 and V is TRBV10-3; 7 bases are shared with TRBD1. This CDR3 is built from 13 residues. V lost 9 bases and J lost 7; bases outside the gene matches: 9. Germline CDR1 ENHRY, CDR2 SYGVKD. CDR3 DNA: TGTGCCATACAGGGACAGTCTAGGAATGAGCAGTTCTTC. This encodes CAIQGQSRNEQFF.